The next 30 T cell receptor beta chains were all read from a single sample in a study of T cell responses to AZD1222 COVID-19 vaccine. Method: immunoSEQ multiplex PCR; TCRdb's copy keeps in-frame clones and lacks some. The data contain approximately 130,000 clones, over 90% of them singletons. Specimen: peripheral blood, collected on day 0 of AZD1222 vaccination. The receptors stem from an adult in good health.

The chain joins TRBV7-6 to TRBJ2-6, with no clear D. This CDR3 has 14 residues. V lost 4 bases and J 2 bases, leaving 6 bases between the germline ends. Looked up from germline, CDR1 is SGHVS and CDR2 is FNYEAQ. The CDR3 DNA reads TGTGCCAGCAGCTCGGGCGCTGGGGCCAACGTCCTGACTTTC. Protein sequence: CASSSGAGANVLTF. Full variable domain (remainder filled in from reference TRBV7-6 and TRBJ2-6): GAGVSQSPRYKVTKRGQDVALRCDPISGHVSLYWYRQALGQGPEFLTYFNYEAQQDKSGLPNDRFSAERPEGSISTLTIQRTEQRDSAMYRCASSSGAGANVLTFGAGSRLTVL.

V and J are TRBV27 and TRBJ1-5; 9 bases match TRBD1. V lost 3 bases to trimming and J lost 5 bases; unmatched junction nucleotides: 11. This CDR3 is built from 17 residues. Germline V gene sequence: CDR1 MNHEY, CDR2 SMNVEV (reference sequence). This chain's CDR3 is CASSFGATGGGHQPQHF. DNA of the CDR3: TGTGCCAGCAGTTTCGGGGCTACAGGGGGCGGACATCAGCCCCAGCATTTT.

The rearrangement uses TRBV1 and TRBJ1-2. TRBV1 is described as a pseudogene. The CDR3 has 15 residues. The CDR3 region has the DNA TGCACCAGCACCCCTAAATGGTTTCGGTTATTCGGCTACACCTTC. Residues: CTSTPKWFRLFGYTF.

This sequence joins TRBV19 and TRBJ1-3, with a tentative D call TRBD1 (6 bases). Per the germline V gene, CDR1 is LNHDA and CDR2 is SQIVND (reference sequence). The CDR3 runs 15 residues. V shed 7 bases and J shed 0 bases, with 13 bases lying between them. The CDR3 reads CASMTRGHSGNTIYF. CDR3 sequence (DNA): TGTGCCAGTATGACCCGGGGGCACTCTGGAAACACCATATATTTT.

This clone was counted a single time. This sequence joins TRBV7-9 and TRBJ1-1; tentative D call: TRBD1 (5 bases). The germline V gene encodes CDR1 SEHNR and CDR2 FQNEAQ (reference sequence). V was pared by 7 bases and J by 1 base, with 13 bases between. CDR3 length: 14 residues. CDR3 loop: CASTREASNTEAFF. The CDR3 nucleotides are TGTGCCAGCACCAGGGAGGCGTCGAACACTGAAGCTTTCTTT.

The chain uses TRBV7-6 and TRBJ2-1; 11 nucleotides agree with TRBD2. Germline V gene sequence: CDR1 SGHVS, CDR2 FNYEAQ. Trimming at V came to 1 base and at J to 5 bases, leaving 4 bases not matched to a gene. This CDR3 comprises 16 residues. The CDR3 loop is CASSLGHSGGDNEQFF. CDR3 bases: TGTGCCAGCAGCTTAGGTCATAGCGGGGGGGACAATGAGCAGTTCTTC.

The chain links TRBV6-5 to TRBJ1-1; 10 positions agree with TRBD1. Germline V lookup: CDR1 MNHEY, CDR2 SVGAGI. The CDR3 totals 15 residues. J gave up 3 bases and V 10 bases, and 11 bases lay outside the gene matches. The CDR3, as DNA: TGTGCCACTACCGGGACAGGGGAAGCGGACACTGAAGCTTTCTTT. Protein sequence: CATTGTGEADTEAFF.

The V call is TRBV25-1, the J call TRBJ1-3; 10 bases line up with TRBD1. Germline V gene lookup returns CDR1 MGHDK and CDR2 SYGVNS. The CDR3 has 16 residues. V shed 5 bases, J shed 0 bases, and the junction held 4 bases outside the gene matches. The CDR3: CASSWTGGNSGNTIYF. CDR3 in DNA: TGTGCCAGCAGTTGGACAGGGGGGAACTCTGGAAACACCATATATTTT.

This clone showed up just a few times. The V and J genes are TRBV11-3 and TRBJ1-6, with a weak D call TRBD1 (5 bases). Germline lookup yields CDR1 SGHNT and CDR2 YENEEA. The V and J ends lost 2 bases and 6 bases respectively, with 11 bases between them. The CDR3 is made up of 15 amino acids. The CDR3 sequence is CASSLSRDPNSPLHF. CDR3 DNA: TGTGCCAGCAGCTTATCACGGGACCCTAATTCACCCCTCCACTTT.

This sequence joins TRBV7-6 and TRBJ1-2, with D unresolved. CDR3 length equals 16 residues. The germline V gene has CDR1 SGHVS and CDR2 FNYEAQ. V was trimmed by 1 base and J by 1 base, leaving 13 bases between them. The CDR3 sequence is CASSLDRGKHNYGYTF. For the CDR3, the DNA is TGTGCCAGCAGCTTAGATCGGGGAAAGCATAACTATGGCTACACCTTC.

The rearrangement links TRBV19 to TRBJ1-5; D is unclear. Trimming shortened V by 4 bases and J by 4 bases, and 8 bases separated the two germline ends. The CDR3 runs 13 residues. Germline CDR1 LNHDA, CDR2 SQIVND (reference sequence). This chain's CDR3 is CASSTQENQPQHF. In DNA form, the CDR3 reads TGTGCCAGTAGTACCCAGGAGAATCAGCCCCAGCATTTT.

This clone was observed a handful of times. This chain uses TRBV6-5 with TRBJ1-1; the D gene is possibly TRBD1 (6 bases). The ends were cut back, 7 bases at V and 3 bases at J, with 12 bases in the middle. In germline, CDR1 is MNHEY, CDR2 SVGAGI. The CDR3 has 13 residues. CDR3 nucleotides: TGTGCCAGCACCCGGGACACCTACACTGAAGCTTTCTTT. Its translation is CASTRDTYTEAFF.

This clone has a handful of counts. The chain combines TRBV2 with TRBJ1-2; D call uncertain. V lost 3 bases and J 0 bases, leaving 11 bases between the germline ends. The CDR3 has 15 residues. Germline V lookup: CDR1 SNHLY, CDR2 FYNNEI. The CDR3 nucleotides are TGTGCCAGCAGTGACTGGGCCGGCTCTAACTATGGCTACACCTTC. It specifies CASSDWAGSNYGYTF. Supplemented by reference TRBV2 and TRBJ1-2, the full variable domain reads EPEVTQTPSHQVTQMGQEVILRCVPISNHLYFYWYRQILGQKVEFLVSFYNNEISEKSEIFDDQFSVERPDGSNFTLKIRSTKLEDSAMYFCASSDWAGSNYGYTFGSGTRLTVV.

About this clone: One junction end does not reproduce the germline sequence, and a read error may be involved. The V and J genes are TRBV6-1 and TRBJ1-1, with 7 bases lining up with TRBD1. CDR3 size: 12 residues. Germline V gives CDR1 MNHNS, CDR2 SASEGT. For the CDR3, the DNA is TGTGCCAGCAGTGAACAGGGGGGGGATGGGGAGTTT. Translating gives CASSEQGGDGEF.

The rearrangement uses TRBV7-2 and TRBJ1-2; D perhaps matches TRBD1 (6 bases). The CDR3 contains 16 residues. Trimming removed 5 bases at V and 4 bases at J, with 20 bases between. CDR1 SGHTA and CDR2 FQGNSA come from the germline V gene. CDR3 nucleotide sequence: TGTGCCAGCAGCCCAGGGGCGCTCCCCGGGGCCTATGGCTACACCTTC. This codes for CASSPGALPGAYGYTF. Using reference TRBV7-2 and TRBJ1-2 for the parts outside the CDR3, the full variable domain is GAGVSQSPSNKVTEKGKDVELRCDPISGHTALYWYRQSLGQGLEFLIYFQGNSAPDKSGLPSDRFSAERTGGSVSTLTIQRTQQEDSAVYLCASSPGALPGAYGYTFGSGTRLTVV.

The V and J genes are TRBV15 and TRBJ2-5, with D perhaps matching TRBD2 (6 bases). Germline CDR1 is LNHNV and CDR2 is YYDKDF (reference sequence). CDR3 length: 16 residues. The V gene lost 0 bases and the J gene lost 5 bases, with 16 bases spanning the gap. This chain's CDR3 is CATSRDLSGRGETQYF. The DNA of the CDR3 is TGTGCCACCAGCAGAGATCTGTCCGGGAGAGGGGAGACCCAGTACTTC.

This chain's CDR3 is CASSPSRGQAFF. DNA of the CDR3: TGTGCCAGCAGCCCAAGCAGGGGGCAAGCTTTCTTT. The genes are TRBV14 and TRBJ1-1, with TRBD1 matching over 8 bases. With V trimmed by 4 bases and J by 9 bases, 4 bases remained unmatched. CDR1 and CDR2 (germline): SGHDN, FVKESK. The CDR3 length is 12 residues.

The rearrangement links TRBV19 to TRBJ2-4; 11 positions agree with TRBD2. The CDR3 runs 16 residues. In germline, CDR1 is LNHDA, CDR2 SQIVND (reference sequence). The J segment lost 6 bases and the V segment lost 8 bases, leaving 12 bases of the junction unmatched. The CDR3 bases are TGTGCCAGTGGGGAGACTAGCGGGAAGTGGGGAAACATTCAGTACTTC. Its protein product is CASGETSGKWGNIQYF.

The DNA for the CDR3 is TGCAGTGCTAGTGTGGAGGCGAGGTGGGACACTGAAGCTTTCTTT. Protein sequence: CSASVEARWDTEAFF. The chain recombines TRBV20-1 with TRBJ1-1; no reliable D call. Germline V gene data show CDR1 as DFQATT and CDR2 as SNEGSKA (reference sequence). CDR3 length equals 15 residues. Between the trimmed V and J ends, which lost 3 bases and 3 bases, there was a span of 17 bases.

The chain joins TRBV4-1 to TRBJ2-7; D gene ambiguous. The V gene's germline CDR1 is MGHRA and CDR2 YSYEKL. The V gene lost 2 bases and the J gene lost 0 bases, with 8 bases spanning the gap. The CDR3 is made up of 14 amino acids. The CDR3, as DNA: TGCGCCAGCAGCCAACTCAGAGGCTCCTACGAGCAGTACTTC. Its translation: CASSQLRGSYEQYF.

The chain combines TRBV7-3 with TRBJ2-2; 12 bases agree with TRBD2. Germline loops: CDR1 SGHTA, CDR2 FQGTGA. The trim removed 4 bases at V and 4 bases at J, leaving 4 bases unmatched. The CDR3 is 16 residues long. CDR3 residues: CASSSPGLAGTGELFF. Written as DNA, the CDR3 is TGTGCCAGCAGCTCCCCGGGACTAGCGGGCACCGGGGAGCTGTTTTTT.

The chain employs TRBV2 and TRBJ1-1; TRBD1 is a possible D gene (6 bases). Trimming took 9 bases from V and 3 from J, leaving 17 bases between them. The CDR3 has 14 residues. Germline assignment: CDR1 SNHLY and CDR2 FYNNEI. CDR3 DNA sequence: TGTGCCAGTACTACAGGGAAGGGGGACACTGAAGCTTTCTTT. Its protein is CASTTGKGDTEAFF.

This clone was recorded a few times. The J gene is TRBJ2-6, the V gene TRBV27, with D unresolved. CDR1 and CDR2 (germline): MNHEY, SMNVEV (reference sequence). V lost 4 bases to trimming and J lost 2 bases, with 12 bases between them. There are 16 residues in the CDR3. In nucleotides, the CDR3 is TGTGCCAGCAGTTCCCCGCACAGAGCTGGGGCCAACGTCCTGACTTTC. Its protein product is CASSSPHRAGANVLTF. The full variable domain, in which reference TRBV27 and TRBJ2-6 provide the parts outside the CDR3, is EAQVTQNPRYLITVTGKKLTVTCSQNMNHEYMSWYRQDPGLGLRQIYYSMNVEVTDKGDVPEGYKVSRKEKRNFPLILESPSPNQTSLYFCASSSPHRAGANVLTFGAGSRLTVL.

The gene calls are TRBV2 and TRBJ1-1; D unresolved. CDR3 length: 15 residues. The germline CDR1 and CDR2 sequences are SNHLY and FYNNEI. Between the trimmed V and J ends, which lost 3 bases and 0 bases, there was a span of 11 bases. This chain's CDR3 is CASSDYGLMNTEAFF. The CDR3 coding sequence is TGTGCCAGCAGTGATTATGGTTTAATGAACACTGAAGCTTTCTTT.

V usage is TRBV18 and J usage is TRBJ2-7, with D possibly TRBD2 on 5 matching bases. The CDR3 length is 13 residues. Trimming took off 3 bases at V and 0 bases at J, with 6 bases between the two ends. Germline values: CDR1 KGHSH, CDR2 LQKENI. The DNA of the CDR3 is TGTGCCAGCTCACCTGGGAGCTCCTACGAGCAGTACTTC. Its protein product is CASSPGSSYEQYF.

The CDR3 spells CASSYSRGAEGYTF. The CDR3 region has the DNA TGTGCCAGCAGTTACTCGCGGGGGGCGGAAGGCTACACCTTC. The chain links TRBV6-5 to TRBJ1-2, with D possibly being TRBD1 (6 bases). Looked up from germline, CDR1 is MNHEY and CDR2 is SVGAGI. Trimming cost V 0 bases and J 8 bases, with 13 bases left between them. This CDR3 has 14 amino acids.

J is TRBJ2-1 and V is TRBV5-6; unclear D gene. V was shortened by 0 bases and J by 8 bases, with 15 bases between the two germline ends. Per the germline V gene, CDR1 is SGHDT and CDR2 is YYEEEE. The CDR3 is 15 residues long. Here the CDR3 reads CASSLVPTPGYEQFF. In nucleotides, the CDR3 is TGTGCCAGCAGCTTGGTGCCGACTCCAGGCTATGAGCAGTTCTTC. The variable domain in full, with the rest retrieved from reference TRBV5-6 and TRBJ2-1, is DAGVTQSPTHLIKTRGQQVTLRCSPKSGHDTVSWYQQALGQGPQFIFQYYEEEERQRGNFPDRFSGHQFPNYSSELNVNALLLGDSALYLCASSLVPTPGYEQFFGPGTRLTVL.

This chain links TRBV5-6 with TRBJ1-2; possibly TRBD1 for D (5 bases). Germline V lookup: CDR1 SGHDT, CDR2 YYEEEE. Trimming took 0 bases from V and 4 from J, leaving 16 bases between them. The CDR3 contains 16 residues. For the CDR3, the DNA is TGTGCCAGCAGCTTGGCCCCGCAGGGTGACAGCTATGGCTACACCTTC. The encoded protein is CASSLAPQGDSYGYTF.

V gene TRBV5-5 combines with J gene TRBJ1-2, with a possible D match to TRBD1 (5 bases). Germline CDR1 reads SGHKS; CDR2 reads YYEKEE (reference sequence). Trimming cost V 4 bases and J 1 base, with 14 bases left between them. The CDR3 length is 15 residues. In DNA form, the CDR3 reads TGTGCCAGCAGCGGCGCGGGACGCGATAACTATGGCTACACCTTC. This gives the protein CASSGAGRDNYGYTF. Combining the CDR3 with reference TRBV5-5 and TRBJ1-2 gives the whole variable domain DAGVTQSPTHLIKTRGQQVTLRCSPISGHKSVSWYQQVLGQGPQFIFQYYEKEERGRGNFPDRFSARQFPNYSSELNVNALLLGDSALYLCASSGAGRDNYGYTFGSGTRLTVV.

V usage is TRBV11-2 and J usage is TRBJ1-6; a possible D gene is TRBD1 (5 bases). The CDR3 consists of 16 residues. Trimming cost V 1 base and J 14 bases, with 21 bases left between them. Germline CDR1 reads SGHAT; CDR2 reads FQNNGV. The CDR3 sequence is CASSLGWGTHGETLHF. CDR3 coding DNA: TGTGCCAGCAGCTTAGGTTGGGGGACCCATGGAGAGACCCTCCACTTT.